These 11 T cell receptor beta chains share one sample of origin, sequenced in a study of vaccination and CD4 T cells after COVID-19 (dated by TCRdb to the early 2020s). Their recognized antigens are unknown. The label giving this sample's treatment or condition can be read as: roughly nine-day PBMC culture with coronavirus spike peptide pools or control peptides (ViraFEST assay). Library generation was performed with PCR. Sequencer: Illumina iSeq 100. DNA from cultured CD4+ T cells was subjected to TCR sequencing with the Oncomine TCR Beta short-read assay at the Johns Hopkins FTIC core. TCRdb applied fastp at Q25 and MiXCR to the public reads, then kept only in-frame beta chains. Rows matching on CDR3 protein sequence are summarized as one entry with the most common DNA and genes. Within this sample are approximately 6,600 distinct CDR3 sequences, with around 42% of them counted one time only. The top ten clonotypes cover approximately 22% of the sample.

Sequenced material: CD4+ T cells from blood, cultured in vitro. The receptor source for this set is a human donor who had recovered from COVID-19.

The CDR3 protein is CASSWLGTYEQYF. The CDR3 DNA reads as TGTGCCAGCAGTTGGCTGGGAACCTACGAGCAGTACTTC. The chain recombines TRBV27 with TRBJ2-7; D is ambiguous. In germline, CDR1 is MNHEY, CDR2 SMNVEV (reference sequence). The length of the CDR3 is 13 residues. The V end was cut by 4 bases, the J end by 2 bases, with 9 bases between.

This clonotype was counted only a few times. An end of the junction does not agree with germline; a read error may underlie this. The rearrangement joins TRBV6-5 to TRBJ1-3; 7 nucleotides align to TRBD1. Germline CDR1 and CDR2: MNHEY and SVGAGI. This CDR3 contains 17 residues. The CDR3 DNA is TGTGCCAACAGTTACTTGAGAAGGGGGCTAAGAGGAAACACCATATATTTT. Protein: CANSYLRRGLRGNTIYF.

This sequence joins TRBV20-1 and TRBJ2-7, with a possible D match to TRBD2 (6 bases). The CDR3 loop spans 14 amino acids. The V end lost 0 bases, the J end lost 5 bases, and 14 bases lay between the germline ends. Germline V gene data show CDR1 as DFQATT and CDR2 as SNEGSKA (reference sequence). This CDR3 is CSARDPAGRDEQYF. CDR3 coding DNA: TGCAGTGCTAGAGATCCAGCGGGTCGGGACGAGCAGTACTTC.

V usage is TRBV6-2 or TRBV6-3 and J usage is TRBJ2-5; possibly TRBD1 for D (6 bases). Deletions cut 6 bases from V and 3 bases from J, with 8 bases between. There are 12 residues in the CDR3. CDR1 and CDR2 (germline): MNHEY, SVGEGT. The chain's CDR3 is CASSRTEETQYF. CDR3 bases: TGTGCCAGCAGCCGGACAGAAGAGACCCAGTACTTC.

The chain recombines TRBV7-2 with TRBJ2-1, with TRBD2 identical over 10 bases. The germline gives CDR1 SGHTA, CDR2 FQGNSA. The CDR3 is 16 residues long. The V gene end was trimmed by 2 bases and the J gene end by 10 bases; junction bases not matched to a gene: 11. CDR3 loop: CASSLYYGTSAEEQFF. The DNA of the CDR3 is TGTGCCAGCAGCTTATACTATGGGACTAGCGCCGAAGAGCAGTTCTTC.

This clonotype was found a few times. The rearrangement joins TRBV20-1 to TRBJ2-3; maybe TRBD2 (5 bases). Trimming stripped 2 bases from V and 5 bases from J, with 14 bases between. Germline CDR1 DFQATT, CDR2 SNEGSKA (reference sequence). The CDR3 runs 14 residues. The CDR3 sequence: CSARNPSRGDTQYF. DNA for the CDR3: TGCAGTGCTAGAAACCCGAGTCGGGGAGATACGCAGTATTTT.

The CDR3 DNA is TGTGCCAGCAGTTACTCCCCCCACAGGGACCGGCCGGAGACCCAGTACTTC. It yields the protein CASSYSPHRDRPETQYF. This sequence joins TRBV6-2 or TRBV6-3 and TRBJ2-5; the D gene is possibly TRBD1 (6 bases). The CDR3 is 17 residues long. Trimming took 0 bases from V and 5 from J, leaving 19 bases between them. The germline V gene has CDR1 MNHEY and CDR2 SVGEGT.

The V gene is TRBV6-2 or TRBV6-3, the J gene TRBJ2-1; D not resolved. The CDR3 loop spans 12 amino acids. V was shortened by 5 bases and J by 2 bases, with 4 bases between the two germline ends. Looked up from germline, CDR1 is MNHEY and CDR2 is SVGEGT. CDR3 protein: CASSTTYNEQFF. The CDR3 bases are TGTGCCAGCAGTACCACCTACAATGAGCAGTTCTTC.

This clonotype was counted between two and nine times. The genes are TRBV7-3 and TRBJ2-2, with D possibly TRBD2 on 5 matching bases. The germline V gene has CDR1 SGHTA and CDR2 FQGTGA. V was pared by 8 bases and J by 1 base, with 8 bases between. The CDR3 is 13 amino acids. The CDR3 protein is CASQRVNTGELFF. As DNA, the CDR3 is TGTGCCAGCCAGAGGGTGAACACCGGGGAGCTGTTTTTT.

The J gene is TRBJ2-7, the V gene TRBV12-3 or TRBV12-4, with 7 bases that match TRBD2. V lost 6 bases and J lost 5; bases outside the gene matches: 10. The CDR3 has 14 residues. In DNA form, the CDR3 reads TGTGCCAGCAGAGCCAGCGCTGGGGGGGACGAGCAGTACTTC. It codes for CASRASAGGDEQYF.

The V and J genes are TRBV19 and TRBJ1-5; no clear D gene. CDR1 is LNHDA and CDR2 is SQIVND in the germline V gene (reference sequence). The V end lost 6 bases, the J end lost 1 base, and 4 bases lay between the germline ends. The CDR3 is 12 amino acids. The CDR3 sequence is CASRQSNQPQHF. CDR3 DNA: TGTGCCAGTAGACAGAGCAATCAGCCCCAGCATTTT.